The next 32 T cell receptor beta chains were all read from a single sample in a study of OX40 agonist ivuxolimab in advanced cancers. TCRdb keeps only in-frame clones here, not all; method: immunoSEQ multiplex PCR. The sample lists about 22,000 clones, 80% to 90% seen once, with 50% in the top ten. The sample in question was CD4+ or CD8+ T cells sorted from blood, obtained in a trial of the OX40 agonist ivuxolimab. These receptors all stem from an adult with an advanced solid tumor such as melanoma, head and neck, liver or kidney cancer.

The sample holds a few counts of this clone. V and J are TRBV28 and TRBJ1-1; D is undetermined. The CDR3 extends over 13 amino acids. Germline CDR1 is MDHEN and CDR2 is SYDVKM. V was trimmed by 6 bases and J by 0 bases, leaving 8 bases between them. CDR3 sequence reads: CASSRTVNTEAFF. Here the CDR3 DNA reads TGTGCCAGCAGCCGGACGGTGAACACTGAAGCTTTCTTT.

This clone appeared once. The rearrangement uses TRBV27 and TRBJ2-3, with D unclear. CDR3 length equals 14 residues. The germline V gene encodes CDR1 MNHEY and CDR2 SMNVEV (reference sequence). V was clipped by 3 bases and J by 5 bases, with 12 bases between them. The CDR3 loop reads CASSLFRHGDTQYF. Here the CDR3 DNA reads TGTGCCAGCAGTTTGTTTCGGCACGGAGATACGCAGTATTTT.

As regards this clone: This may come from a read error, since a much larger clone is one base off. This rearrangement joins TRBV6-5 to TRBJ2-3; the D is unclear. Germline CDR1 reads MNHEY; CDR2 reads SVGAGI. The ends were cut back, 5 bases at V and 2 bases at J, with 2 bases in the middle. The CDR3 loop spans 11 amino acids. CDR3: CASSDTDTQYF. The CDR3 region has the DNA TGTGCCAGCAGTGACACAGATACGCAGTATTTT.

The gene calls are TRBV10-1 and TRBJ2-3; D is ambiguous. This CDR3 contains 17 residues. V lost 4 bases and J lost 4, with 21 bases in between. Germline CDR1 and CDR2: WNHNN and SYGVQD (reference sequence). The DNA of the CDR3 is TGCGCCAGCAGTGGTAACGTCGTAGGCACGGTGGCAGATACGCAGTATTTT. The encoded protein is CASSGNVVGTVADTQYF.

In its sample, this clone was seen a few times. The chain joins TRBV19 to TRBJ1-5; D is unresolved. This CDR3 comprises 13 residues. The V end was cut by 4 bases, the J end by 7 bases, with 11 bases between. CDR1 LNHDA and CDR2 SQIVND come from the germline V gene (reference sequence). The CDR3, as DNA: TGTGCCAGTAGTAACCGCCCCGGGCAGCCCCAGCATTTT. Amino acid sequence: CASSNRPGQPQHF.

This chain links TRBV28 with TRBJ1-1, with 9 bases matching TRBD1. The germline gives CDR1 MDHEN, CDR2 SYDVKM. The CDR3 totals 15 residues. J was trimmed by 3 bases and V by 5 bases; bases with no gene match: 7. DNA for the CDR3: TGTGCCAGCAGTATAGGACAGGGGACTGACACTGAAGCTTTCTTT. As protein: CASSIGQGTDTEAFF.

The gene calls are TRBV4-1 and TRBJ2-7, with unresolved D. Deletions cut 2 bases from V and 2 bases from J, with 13 bases between. Germline values: CDR1 MGHRA, CDR2 YSYEKL. The CDR3 has 15 amino acids. The CDR3 coding sequence is TGCGCCAGCAGCCAATACCGAACAGCAACCTACGAGCAGTACTTC. Protein sequence: CASSQYRTATYEQYF.

The CDR3 nucleotides are TGTGCCAGCAGCTTAGATTTTGGGGTTTATACAGATACGCAGTATTTT. It yields the protein CASSLDFGVYTDTQYF. The chain uses TRBV7-2 and TRBJ2-3; no clear D gene. The CDR3 length is 16 residues. Trimming left V 1 base short and J 3 bases short, with 14 bases between. CDR1 and CDR2 from the germline V gene are SGHTA and FQGNSA.

Only a few counts were recorded for this clone. The chain employs TRBV28 and TRBJ2-2; the match to TRBD1 covers 8 bases. Trimming cost V 3 bases and J 5 bases; bases outside gene matches: 8. This CDR3 has 16 amino acids. Germline lookup yields CDR1 MDHEN and CDR2 SYDVKM. The CDR3 reads CASSLLTGEETGELFF. The DNA for the CDR3 is TGTGCCAGCAGTTTGTTGACAGGGGAGGAGACCGGGGAGCTGTTTTTT.

V usage is TRBV7-9 and J usage is TRBJ2-7, with 12 nucleotides matching TRBD1. J gave up 5 bases and V 8 bases, and 10 bases lay outside the gene matches. CDR1 is SEHNR, CDR2 FQNEAQ, per germline (reference sequence). The CDR3 totals 15 residues. The CDR3 protein is CASFAPGQGANEQYF. In DNA, the CDR3 is TGTGCCAGCTTTGCCCCGGGACAGGGGGCCAACGAGCAGTACTTC.

The chain has TRBV28 and TRBJ2-5, with 7 nucleotides matching TRBD1. V trimming: 6 bases; J trimming: 5 bases; junction bases outside the gene matches: 15. Germline-derived CDR1 and CDR2 are MDHEN and SYDVKM. The CDR3 contains 16 residues. Here the CDR3 DNA reads TGTGCCAGCAGGCTCCGGGACAGCTATTCAAGGGAGACCCAGTACTTC. It is translated as CASRLRDSYSRETQYF.

The chain combines TRBV5-4 with TRBJ2-3; 8 nucleotides line up with TRBD2. The CDR3 runs to 15 residues. J was trimmed by 2 bases and V by 0 bases; bases with no gene match: 2. Germline V CDR1 and CDR2: SGHNT, YYREEE (reference sequence). The CDR3 bases are TGTGCCAGCAGCTTGGGACTAGCGCACACAGATACGCAGTATTTT. Its translation: CASSLGLAHTDTQYF. Full variable domain (missing parts from reference TRBV5-4 and TRBJ2-3): ETGVTQSPTHLIKTRGQQVTLRCSSQSGHNTVSWYQQALGQGPQFIFQYYREEENGRGNFPPRFSGLQFPNYSSELNVNALELDDSALYLCASSLGLAHTDTQYFGPGTRLTVL.

The chain combines TRBV7-3 with TRBJ2-3; D perhaps matches TRBD1 (5 bases). Between the trimmed V and J ends, which lost 1 base and 0 bases, there was a span of 8 bases. CDR3 length: 15 residues. Germline V gene lookup returns CDR1 SGHTA and CDR2 FQGTGA. CDR3 sequence: CASSLIQGSTDTQYF. In nucleotides, the CDR3 is TGTGCCAGCAGCTTAATCCAGGGAAGCACAGATACGCAGTATTTT.

The chain couples TRBV14 to TRBJ1-4; no clear D gene. CDR1 and CDR2 (germline): SGHDN, FVKESK. The CDR3 has 14 amino acids. V shed 1 base and J shed 13 bases, with 16 bases lying between them. The CDR3 reads CASSQASIPRGLFF. The DNA of the CDR3 is TGTGCCAGCAGCCAAGCGAGCATCCCCCGGGGACTGTTTTTT.

Comment on this clone: One end of the junction does not line up with germline, which may come from a read error. This sequence joins TRBV2 and TRBJ2-2; TRBD2 aligns across 10 bases. The CDR3 length is 18 residues. Germline CDR1 reads SNHLY; CDR2 reads FYNNEI. CDR3 amino acids: CARSQATSGGANTGELFF. The CDR3, as DNA: TGTGCCCGCAGTCAGGCTACGAGCGGGGGGGCGAACACCGGGGAGCTGTTTTTT.

Concerning this clone itself: Other DNA sequences from this sample encode an identical CDR3 as well. The chain recombines TRBV5-4 with TRBJ2-7, with D hard to call. This CDR3 has 16 amino acids. V was shortened by 0 bases and J by 0 bases, with 13 bases between the two germline ends. The germline CDR1 and CDR2 sequences are SGHNT and YYREEE (reference sequence). The CDR3 loop is CASSLEPAVGSYEQYF. The DNA for the CDR3 is TGTGCCAGCAGCTTGGAGCCAGCCGTGGGCTCCTACGAGCAGTACTTC.

This rearrangement joins TRBV13 to TRBJ1-6; D gene unclear. This CDR3 has 13 amino acids. Germline assignment: CDR1 PRHDT and CDR2 FYEKMQ (reference sequence). Trimming removed 6 bases from V and 7 bases from J, with 10 bases in between. CDR3 in DNA: TGTGCCAGCAGTGAATTGGGGAATTCACCCCTCCACTTT. Its translation: CASSELGNSPLHF.

The chain is built from TRBV28 and TRBJ2-2; TRBD1 matches 8 bases. CDR1 is MDHEN and CDR2 is SYDVKM in the germline V gene. After removal of 3 bases from V and 3 bases from J, the junction contained 6 bases not matched to a gene. There are 16 residues in the CDR3. CDR3 DNA: TGTGCCAGCAGTTTGGGCTGGACAGGGTACACCGGGGAGCTGTTTTTT. It translates to CASSLGWTGYTGELFF.

The J gene is TRBJ2-3, the V gene TRBV6-4; 12 positions match TRBD2. Germline CDR1 is MRHNA and CDR2 is SNTAGT. Trimming took 0 bases from V and 5 from J; bases not matched to a gene: 0. The CDR3 runs to 15 residues. CDR3 bases: TGTGCCAGCAGTGACTCGACTAGCGGGGGAGATACGCAGTATTTT. Translating it yields CASSDSTSGGDTQYF.

V gene TRBV9 combines with J gene TRBJ2-1; D possibly uses TRBD1 or TRBD2 (5 bases each). The germline gives CDR1 SGDLS, CDR2 YYNGEE. Trimming pared 3 bases from V and 1 base from J, leaving 20 bases between. The CDR3 length is 18 residues. CDR3 DNA: TGTGCCAGCAGCGCCGGGACCAAAAACAGTTGGTCCTACAATGAGCAGTTCTTC. It codes for CASSAGTKNSWSYNEQFF. Based on the CDR3 plus reference TRBV9 and TRBJ2-1, the full variable domain is DSGVTQTPKHLITATGQRVTLRCSPRSGDLSVYWYQQSLDQGLQFLIQYYNGEERAKGNILERFSAQQFPDLHSELNLSSLELGDSALYFCASSAGTKNSWSYNEQFFGPGTRLTVL.

The CDR3: CASSQGLAGANEQYF. CDR3 sequence (DNA): TGTGCCAGCAGCCAAGGACTAGCGGGGGCCAACGAGCAGTACTTC. This rearrangement joins TRBV5-4 to TRBJ2-7; 13 bases are shared with TRBD2. The germline V gene encodes CDR1 SGHNT and CDR2 YYREEE (reference sequence). V lost 4 bases, J lost 5 bases, and 6 bases stayed unmatched. The CDR3 is 15 amino acids.

With respect to this clone: The germline gene is not matched at one end of the junction; a read error may be the cause. The chain is built from TRBV4-1 and TRBJ2-7; no clear D gene. CDR3 size: 13 residues. CDR1 is MGHRA, CDR2 YSYEKL, per germline. CDR3 region: CASSQVGVNEQYF. The CDR3 bases are TGTGCCAGCAGCCAAGTCGGCGTCAACGAGCAGTACTTC.

The chain combines TRBV19 with TRBJ2-7; 9 bases are a match to TRBD1. The CDR3 has 14 residues. Unmatched junction bases numbered 7, after V lost 7 bases and J lost 3 bases. CDR1 LNHDA and CDR2 SQIVND come from the germline V gene (reference sequence). CDR3 region: CASTPTGGIYEQYF. The CDR3 DNA reads TGTGCCAGTACACCGACAGGGGGTATCTACGAGCAGTACTTC.

V is TRBV7-6 and J is TRBJ2-7, with D perhaps matching TRBD1 or TRBD2 (7 bases each). This CDR3 has 14 amino acids. Trimming took 1 base from V and 6 from J, leaving 13 bases between them. Germline CDR1 reads SGHVS; CDR2 reads FNYEAQ. In DNA, the CDR3 is TGTGCCAGCAGCTTAGGGCAGGGGGGGCCCGAGCAGTACTTC. It codes for CASSLGQGGPEQYF.

The CDR3 DNA reads TGTGCCAGCAGCTCCCTACCAACTAATGAAAAACTGTTTTTT. It yields the protein CASSSLPTNEKLFF. This chain connects TRBV11-2 to TRBJ1-4; D unclear. From germline, CDR1 is SGHAT and CDR2 FQNNGV. The CDR3 is made up of 14 amino acids. Trimming stripped 4 bases from V and 0 bases from J, with 6 bases between.

The rearrangement uses TRBV27 and TRBJ2-3; TRBD1 or TRBD2 may be the D gene (7 bases each). Trimming left V 7 bases short and J 5 bases short, with 25 bases between. Germline-derived CDR1 and CDR2 are MNHEY and SMNVEV (reference sequence). The CDR3 length is 17 residues. The CDR3 bases are TGTGCCAGCACTTGGGCAGGGGGAACGGGAGGTTTAGATACGCAGTATTTT. Translated: CASTWAGGTGGLDTQYF.

This clone was seen once. The V gene is TRBV19, the J gene TRBJ2-7; D is unresolved. V lost 3 bases to trimming and J lost 2 bases, with 8 bases between them. Germline V gene lookup returns CDR1 LNHDA and CDR2 SQIVND (reference sequence). This CDR3 region has 13 residues. The CDR3: CASSITQAYEQYF. The DNA of the CDR3 is TGTGCCAGTAGTATCACGCAGGCCTACGAGCAGTACTTC. The full variable domain, rest sourced from reference TRBV19 and TRBJ2-7, is DGGITQSPKYLFRKEGQNVTLSCEQNLNHDAMYWYRQDPGQGLRLIYYSQIVNDFQKGDIAEGYSVSREKKESFPLTVTSAQKNPTAFYLCASSITQAYEQYFGPGTRLTVT.

This clone was counted ten times or more. The rearrangement uses TRBV9 and TRBJ1-1, with no clear D. There are 12 residues in the CDR3. Trimming cost V 3 bases and J 1 base, with 4 bases left between them. Germline-derived CDR1 and CDR2 are SGDLS and YYNGEE. CDR3 region: CASSGSNTEAFF. DNA for the CDR3: TGTGCCAGCAGCGGTTCGAACACTGAAGCTTTCTTT.

The chain joins TRBV2 to TRBJ1-5, with D possibly TRBD1 on 5 matching bases. V was cut by 8 bases and J by 4 bases, with 12 bases left in between. The germline V gene encodes CDR1 SNHLY and CDR2 FYNNEI. The CDR3 extends over 13 amino acids. The CDR3 DNA reads TGTGCCAGCTCACCGGCAGGGAATCAGCCCCAGCATTTT. This translates into CASSPAGNQPQHF.

This clone was seen a few times. The J gene is TRBJ1-2, the V gene TRBV7-9, with D possibly TRBD1 on 5 matching bases. V lost 4 bases to trimming and J lost 10 bases, with 13 bases between them. Per the germline V gene, CDR1 is SEHNR and CDR2 is FQNEAQ (reference sequence). The CDR3 runs 12 residues. The CDR3 nucleotides read TGTGCCAGCAGCTCCGGGGGGGGACCCTACACCTTC. Encoded protein: CASSSGGGPYTF.

The V gene is TRBV5-5, the J gene TRBJ1-2; 7 bases fit TRBD1. CDR1 and CDR2 from the germline V gene are SGHKS and YYEKEE (reference sequence). The CDR3 is 15 residues long. Unmatched junction bases numbered 6, after V lost 0 bases and J lost 4 bases. Here the CDR3 DNA reads TGTGCCAGCAGCTTGGGAACGACAGGGCTCTATGGCTACACCTTC. Protein: CASSLGTTGLYGYTF. The full variable domain, in which reference TRBV5-5 and TRBJ1-2 provide the parts outside the CDR3, is DAGVTQSPTHLIKTRGQQVTLRCSPISGHKSVSWYQQVLGQGPQFIFQYYEKEERGRGNFPDRFSARQFPNYSSELNVNALLLGDSALYLCASSLGTTGLYGYTFGSGTRLTVV.

This chain uses TRBV9 with TRBJ2-7, with 10 bases fitting TRBD1. V gave up 4 bases and J gave up 4 bases; unmatched junction bases: 11. Germline V gene data show CDR1 as SGDLS and CDR2 as YYNGEE. The CDR3 extends over 16 amino acids. The CDR3 DNA is TGTGCCAGCAGCCCACGACAGGGGGCGGGTATTTACGAGCAGTACTTC. It encodes CASSPRQGAGIYEQYF.